The entry below describes one TCR beta chain. This record comes from a study of control samples from healthy donors and cancer patients. Sequencing used immunoSEQ multiplex PCR; TCRdb keeps in-frame clones, though not all of them. Among 55,000 to 80,000 clones listed, over 85% were seen once. CDR1 is SGHAT, CDR2 FQNNGV, per germline. V lost 7 bases and J 3 bases, leaving 13 bases between the germline ends. The CDR3 runs to 13 residues. The V and J genes are TRBV11-2 and TRBJ2-7, with unresolved D. The receptor was isolated from a man between 60 and 70 years old with colorectal cancer. What was sequenced was PBMCs. CDR3 coding DNA: TGTGCCAGCAAAGGGCCCACCGACTACGAGCAGTACTTC. This codes for CASKGPTDYEQYF.